This T cell receptor (beta chain) is drawn from a study of memory CD4+ T cells and cytomegalovirus serostatus (dated by TCRdb to about 2019). Study-level background: The cohort comprised 33 healthy Belgian adults, 9 CMV seropositive and around 25 CMV seronegative. CD4+ memory TCRbeta repertoires of a Belgian cohort with known cytomegalovirus serostatus were sequenced in order to replicate a published TCR-based CMV serostatus classifier. The paper as a whole reports these results and caveats: The results were read as suggesting that the CMV-associated TCR signature is, for the most part, present in the CD4+ memory repertoire. The original-framework classifier achieved a median bootstrapped AUC of roughly 0.95 with a 95% CI of 0.76-1.00 on the Belgian cohort. Only CD4+CD45RO+ memory cells were sequenced, unlike the original study, which covered naive and memory CD4+ and CD8+ populations. Among the approximately 160 previously reported CMV-associated TCRbeta sequences, some 62 showed up in the CD4+ memory repertoires, with each one found in between one and five individuals. CMV serostatus prediction reached a median bootstrapped AUC of 0.95 with the original framework and about 0.93 with a US-trained random forest.

The Quick-DNA Microprep Kit was used to extract genomic DNA from the sorted cells. Amplification of TCRbeta DNA was done with the immunoSEQ hsTCRbeta kit, following the protocol from the manufacturer. TCRbeta libraries were sequenced on an Illumina MiSeq instrument. From the authors' description of their analysis: Following removal of out-of-frame sequences, 2 million to 2.5 million distinct TCRbeta sequences were retained, with an average of about 70,000 per individual. Each individual was scored by the count of 164 previously reported CMV-associated TCRbeta sequences and the total productive distinct TCRbeta count. A beta-binomial model was reimplemented in Python, and random forests from scikit-learn, run with default parameters, were trained on data from the US cohort. Classifier performance on the Belgian cohort was summarized as median AUC with percentile confidence intervals calculated over 10,000 bootstrap iterations. Imported from immuneACCESS, the table was reduced by TCRdb to in-frame sequences with V and J called. These copies leave out some clones; in studies compared against another copy, an unresolved V gene accounts for under half, and the cause of the remainder is not known. That table is the source of V, J and clone size, and D and trimming were worked out from the DNA. A total of approximately 45,000 clones appear in this sample, approximately 80% of them only once. The ten largest clones add up to 1.1% of the sample.

A FACSAria II was used to sort memory CD4+ T cells, defined as single viable CD3+CD4+CD8-CD45RO+ cells. CMV serostatus was determined using a Roche Elecsys assay that detects serum IgG against CMV pp150, pp28, p38 and p52. After thawing, total CD4+ T cells were enriched by positive selection with CD4 magnetic microbeads. The samples came from a separate study whose specific focus was interrogating the CD4+ T cell memory repertoire. Peripheral blood mononuclear cells were isolated and cryopreserved according to standard operating procedures, and serum was kept at -80 degrees C. Staining used CD3-PerCP (BW264/56), CD4-APC (RPA-T4), CD45RO-PE (UCHT1) and CD8-Pacific Orange (3B5) antibodies, with Sytox blue excluding non-viable cells. Sequences PRHDT (CDR1) and FYEKMQ (CDR2) are obtained from the germline V gene (reference sequence). Relative to germline, V is missing 5 bases and J is missing 5 bases, with 7 bases of the junction outside any gene match. CDR3 length: 16 amino acids, cysteine to phenylalanine. The entry retains the CDR3 DNA only, 48 bases that are in frame from base 1.

Turning to this clone: No antigen is known for it. Base qualities are not provided; no much larger clone lies one nucleotide away.

This sequence uses TRBV13 and TRBJ2-7, and TRBD2 aligns with 15 junction nucleotides. This sequence originates from an adult in good health and CMV-seronegative. Source material: memory CD4+ T cells from blood. Read as DNA, the sequence is TGTGCCAGCAGCCCCTGGACTAGCGGGAGGGCTAACGAGCAGTACTTC. It specifies CASSPWTSGRANEQYF. The variable domain in full, with residues beyond the CDR3 obtained from the reference TRBV13 and TRBJ2-7 genes, is AAGVIQSPRHLIKEKRETATLKCYPIPRHDTVYWYQQGPGQDPQFLISFYEKMQSDKGSIPDRFSAQQFSDYHSELNMSSLELGDSALYFCASSPWTSGRANEQYFGPGTRLTVT.